These 25 T cell receptor beta chains share one sample of origin, sequenced in a study of shared clonotypes between healthy human individuals. The table came from immunoSEQ multiplex PCR; TCRdb's copy has only in-frame clones and leaves some out. The sample carries just under 350,000 clones, less than 85% recorded once. Material for sequencing was memory CD4+ T cells sorted from blood. The subset denotes: CD45RA-negative fraction. These receptors all come from a man younger than 40 in good health.

This clone showed up many times. CDR3 region: CASSPIGTGENSPLHF. The CDR3 DNA is TGTGCCAGCTCACCGATCGGGACAGGTGAAAATTCACCCCTCCACTTT. J is TRBJ1-6 and V is TRBV18; 8 bases agree with TRBD1. Looked up from germline, CDR1 is KGHSH and CDR2 is LQKENI. V dropped 3 bases and J dropped 7; count of bases not matched to a gene: 8. The CDR3 has 16 amino acids.

A single count supports this clone. V gene TRBV15 combines with J gene TRBJ2-7; no reliable D call. CDR1 and CDR2 from the germline V gene are LNHNV and YYDKDF (reference sequence). V was trimmed by 3 bases and J by 7 bases, leaving 10 bases between them. CDR3 size: 12 residues. The CDR3 is CATSRDEGEQYF. The CDR3 DNA follows: TGTGCCACCAGCAGGGACGAAGGGGAGCAGTACTTC.

The chain recombines TRBV30 with TRBJ2-5; D is unclear. This CDR3 is 11 amino acids long. Trimming left V 8 bases short and J 5 bases short, with 12 bases between. CDR1 is GTSNPN and CDR2 is SVGIG in the germline V gene (reference sequence). Written as DNA, the CDR3 is TGTGCCGTGGGCCTAGGGGAGACCCAGTACTTC. As protein: CAVGLGETQYF.

J is TRBJ2-2 and V is TRBV10-3; the match to TRBD2 covers 15 bases. The CDR3 runs 16 residues. Per the germline V gene, CDR1 is ENHRY and CDR2 is SYGVKD. The trim removed 6 bases at V and 5 bases at J, leaving 4 bases unmatched. This chain's CDR3 is CAIRMGLAGGTGELFF. The DNA for the CDR3 is TGTGCCATCAGGATGGGACTAGCGGGGGGAACCGGGGAGCTGTTTTTT.

V gene TRBV5-4 combines with J gene TRBJ2-7, with D maybe TRBD1 (5 bases). V lost 5 bases and J lost 2, with 17 bases in between. Germline values: CDR1 SGHNT, CDR2 YYREEE (reference sequence). The CDR3 is 15 residues long. The DNA for the CDR3 is TGTGCCAGCAGTTTTCAGAGTAGGGGCGCCTACGAGCAGTACTTC. Translated, it gives CASSFQSRGAYEQYF.

This clone was observed many times. J is TRBJ2-1 and V is TRBV7-9, with TRBD1 matching 8 bases. CDR1 is SEHNR, CDR2 FQNEAQ, per germline (reference sequence). The CDR3 contains 14 residues. Trimming took 6 bases from V and 12 from J; bases not matched to a gene: 13. Here the CDR3 reads CASRPTTGVSRQFF. CDR3 bases: TGTGCCAGCAGACCTACGACAGGGGTTTCCAGGCAGTTCTTC.

The J gene is TRBJ2-7, the V gene TRBV18; 8 bases agree with TRBD2. The CDR3 extends over 15 amino acids. After removal of 6 bases from V and 3 bases from J, the junction contained 10 bases not matched to a gene. CDR1 and CDR2 (germline): KGHSH, LQKENI. The CDR3 DNA reads as TGTGCCAGCTCCGCTGCCCTTAGCGGGAACTACGAGCAGTACTTC. Amino acid sequence: CASSAALSGNYEQYF.

This clone has just one count. The chain recombines TRBV7-9 with TRBJ2-1, with TRBD1 as a possible D gene (6 bases). Trimming left V 5 bases short and J 0 bases short, with 17 bases between. The CDR3 is 17 amino acids. Per germline, CDR1 SEHNR and CDR2 FQNEAQ (reference sequence). The CDR3 region has the DNA TGTGCCAGCAGCCCCCGGGCAGGGGACCCCTCCTACAATGAGCAGTTCTTC. Translating it yields CASSPRAGDPSYNEQFF.

V gene TRBV16 combines with J gene TRBJ1-4; unclear D gene. CDR3 length: 13 residues. V gave up 0 bases and J gave up 8 bases, with 7 bases separating them. CDR1 and CDR2 (germline): KGHSY, FQNENV. The CDR3 coding sequence is TGTGCCAGCAGCCAATCCTCAGCAGAAAAACTGTTTTTT. It is translated as CASSQSSAEKLFF. Using reference TRBV16 and TRBJ1-4 for the parts outside the CDR3, the full variable domain is GEEVAQTPKHLVRGEGQKAKLYCAPIKGHSYVFWYQQVLKNEFKFLISFQNENVFDETGMPKERFSAKCLPNSPCSLEIQATKLEDSAVYFCASSQSSAEKLFFGSGTQLSVL.

The chain carries TRBV2 and TRBJ2-7, with D tentatively TRBD1 (6 bases). Trimming removed 8 bases from V and 0 bases from J, with 8 bases in between. CDR1 SNHLY and CDR2 FYNNEI come from the germline V gene. This CDR3 contains 12 residues. The CDR3 is CASRDISYEQYF. The DNA of the CDR3 is TGTGCCAGCCGGGACATCTCCTACGAGCAGTACTTC.

This chain joins TRBV10-3 and TRBJ2-1, with 8 bases lining up with TRBD1. From germline, CDR1 is ENHRY and CDR2 SYGVKD. V shed 0 bases, J shed 4 bases, and the junction held 11 bases outside the gene matches. The CDR3 covers 18 residues. DNA for the CDR3: TGTGCCATCAGTGAGTCCCGTAGTACAGGGGGGAATTACAATGAGCAGTTCTTC. Its protein product is CAISESRSTGGNYNEQFF.

The chain is built from TRBV7-2 and TRBJ2-1; 8 bases are a match to TRBD1. Per germline, CDR1 SGHTA and CDR2 FQGNSA. CDR3 size: 16 residues. J lost 9 bases, V lost 5 bases, and 15 bases had no gene match. The CDR3 protein is CASSPRGPTQDTEQFF. The CDR3 DNA is TGTGCCAGCAGCCCCAGGGGGCCTACTCAGGATACTGAGCAGTTCTTC. Full variable domain (rest looked up from reference TRBV7-2 and TRBJ2-1): GAGVSQSPSNKVTEKGKDVELRCDPISGHTALYWYRQSLGQGLEFLIYFQGNSAPDKSGLPSDRFSAERTGGSVSTLTIQRTQQEDSAVYLCASSPRGPTQDTEQFFGPGTRLTVL.

J is TRBJ2-4 and V is TRBV7-2; 8 nucleotides align to TRBD1. V shed 5 bases, J shed 0 bases, and the junction held 15 bases outside the gene matches. This CDR3 comprises 19 residues. The V gene's germline CDR1 is SGHTA and CDR2 FQGNSA. CDR3 sequence (DNA): TGTGCCAGCAGCACCATAGGACAGGGTTCCGGTATAGCCAAAAACATTCAGTACTTC. This sequence encodes CASSTIGQGSGIAKNIQYF.

The V gene is TRBV27, the J gene TRBJ2-7; 9 bases are shared with TRBD1. The CDR3 has 15 residues. CDR1 is MNHEY and CDR2 is SMNVEV in the germline V gene (reference sequence). V lost 3 bases and J lost 0; bases outside the gene matches: 3. CDR3 sequence reads: CASSFWDRVSYEQYF. CDR3 nucleotides: TGTGCCAGCAGTTTCTGGGACAGGGTCTCCTACGAGCAGTACTTC.

This sequence joins TRBV5-6 and TRBJ1-2, with D possibly matching TRBD1 (5 bases). V lost 4 bases to trimming and J lost 8 bases, with 24 bases between them. This CDR3 contains 16 residues. Germline V gives CDR1 SGHDT, CDR2 YYEEEE. The CDR3 nucleotides read TGTGCCAGCAGCCCTTACACAGGCGTGCCAGTTGGGGGCTACACCTTC. This codes for CASSPYTGVPVGGYTF. Together with reference TRBV5-6 and TRBJ1-2, the CDR3 gives the full variable domain: DAGVTQSPTHLIKTRGQQVTLRCSPKSGHDTVSWYQQALGQGPQFIFQYYEEEERQRGNFPDRFSGHQFPNYSSELNVNALLLGDSALYLCASSPYTGVPVGGYTFGSGTRLTVV.

V and J are TRBV27 and TRBJ2-7; TRBD2 matches at 7 bases. Losses at the gene ends were 6 bases for V and 1 base for J; bases not matched to a gene: 6. Germline values: CDR1 MNHEY, CDR2 SMNVEV (reference sequence). The CDR3 sequence is 14 residues long. The CDR3 is CASSRKRESYEQYF. CDR3 DNA sequence: TGTGCCAGCAGCCGAAAGCGGGAATCCTACGAGCAGTACTTC.

The chain joins TRBV5-6 to TRBJ1-6, with D possibly matching TRBD1 (6 bases). Germline lookup yields CDR1 SGHDT and CDR2 YYEEEE. The CDR3 extends over 14 amino acids. With 1 base removed from V and 7 bases from J, the gap between germline ends came to 9 bases. In DNA form, the CDR3 reads TGTGCCAGCAGCTTGACAGGGCCCAATTCACCCCTCCACTTT. Its protein is CASSLTGPNSPLHF.

The V call is TRBV6-5, the J call TRBJ2-7; D may be TRBD2 (5 bases). Germline CDR1 and CDR2: MNHEY and SVGAGI. The V gene lost 5 bases and the J gene lost 0 bases, with 11 bases spanning the gap. The CDR3 is 14 amino acids. In DNA form, the CDR3 reads TGTGCCAGCAGTCAAAACCGGGACTCCTACGAGCAGTACTTC. Encoded protein: CASSQNRDSYEQYF.

As to this clone: At the DNA level, this CDR3 is encoded by other sequences in the same sample as well. The chain carries TRBV5-1 and TRBJ2-7, with TRBD2 matching 13 bases. Germline CDR1 and CDR2: SGHRS and YFSETQ. The CDR3 has 15 residues. After removal of 2 bases from V and 7 bases from J, the junction contained 6 bases not matched to a gene. The CDR3 spells CASSFGLAGVKEQYF. The CDR3 DNA reads as TGCGCCAGCAGCTTCGGACTAGCGGGAGTGAAAGAGCAGTACTTC.

The chain recombines TRBV30 with TRBJ1-5; the D is unclear. CDR1 is GTSNPN and CDR2 is SVGIG in the germline V gene (reference sequence). The CDR3 totals 13 residues. Trimming shortened V by 0 bases and J by 7 bases, and 10 bases separated the two germline ends. CDR3 sequence: CAWSVTQWQPQHF. The CDR3 nucleotides read TGTGCCTGGAGTGTAACCCAGTGGCAGCCCCAGCATTTT. Complete variable domain (other parts from reference TRBV30 and TRBJ1-5): SQTIHQWPATLVQPVGSPLSLECTVEGTSNPNLYWYRQAAGRGLQLLFYSVGIGQISSEVPQNLSASRPQDRQFILSSKKLLLSDSGFYLCAWSVTQWQPQHFGDGTRLSIL.

This clone showed up just once. V and J are TRBV2 and TRBJ1-2; no clear D. Trimming pared 6 bases from V and 2 bases from J, leaving 13 bases between. This CDR3 is 14 amino acids long. Germline CDR1 and CDR2: SNHLY and FYNNEI. The CDR3 region has the DNA TGTGCCAGCAGGGAAACCGGGCCAAACTATGGCTACACCTTC. Translating gives CASRETGPNYGYTF.

The rearrangement uses TRBV28 and TRBJ1-5, with D uncertain. The germline V gene has CDR1 MDHEN and CDR2 SYDVKM. V gave up 0 bases and J gave up 7 bases, with 4 bases separating them. The CDR3 is made up of 12 amino acids. CDR3 sequence: CASSLWEQPQHF. CDR3 in DNA: TGTGCCAGCAGTTTATGGGAGCAGCCCCAGCATTTT.

The rearrangement links TRBV2 to TRBJ2-3, with 9 nucleotides matching TRBD2. V was pared by 5 bases and J by 4 bases, with 10 bases of the junction left unmatched. Per germline, CDR1 SNHLY and CDR2 FYNNEI. This CDR3 has 16 residues. The CDR3: CASSLLSGRRADTQYF. The CDR3 DNA sequence: TGTGCCAGCAGTCTACTAAGCGGGAGGAGAGCAGATACGCAGTATTTT.

The chain recombines TRBV27 with TRBJ1-2; TRBD1 matches 10 bases. The junction had 24 bases not matched to a gene; V was cut back by 10 bases and J by 4 bases. CDR1 MNHEY and CDR2 SMNVEV come from the germline V gene (reference sequence). This CDR3 is 19 amino acids long. CDR3 sequence reads: CATAGQKRTGGKLGYGYTF. The CDR3 region has the DNA TGTGCCACCGCGGGGCAAAAAAGGACAGGGGGAAAACTTGGCTATGGCTACACCTTC.

The chain couples TRBV7-9 to TRBJ2-7; no reliable D call. Germline V gene data show CDR1 as SEHNR and CDR2 as FQNEAQ (reference sequence). Trimming cost V 1 base and J 1 base, with 11 bases left between them. CDR3 length: 15 amino acids. The CDR3 bases are TGTGCCAGCAGCTTAGGTGACATGGGGTCCTACGAGCAGTACTTC. It translates to CASSLGDMGSYEQYF.